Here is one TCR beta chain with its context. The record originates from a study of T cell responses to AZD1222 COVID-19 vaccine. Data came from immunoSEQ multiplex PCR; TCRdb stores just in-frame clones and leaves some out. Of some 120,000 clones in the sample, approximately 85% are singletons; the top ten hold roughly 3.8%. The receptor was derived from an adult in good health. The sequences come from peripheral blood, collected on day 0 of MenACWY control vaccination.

CDR3 in DNA: TGTGCCAGCTCAATTAGCGGGGGAAACACAGATACGCAGTATTTT. It yields the protein CASSISGGNTDTQYF. The chain combines TRBV18 with TRBJ2-3, with 9 bases that match TRBD2. The germline gives CDR1 KGHSH, CDR2 LQKENI. V lost 5 bases and J lost 2; bases outside the gene matches: 5. The CDR3 contains 15 residues.